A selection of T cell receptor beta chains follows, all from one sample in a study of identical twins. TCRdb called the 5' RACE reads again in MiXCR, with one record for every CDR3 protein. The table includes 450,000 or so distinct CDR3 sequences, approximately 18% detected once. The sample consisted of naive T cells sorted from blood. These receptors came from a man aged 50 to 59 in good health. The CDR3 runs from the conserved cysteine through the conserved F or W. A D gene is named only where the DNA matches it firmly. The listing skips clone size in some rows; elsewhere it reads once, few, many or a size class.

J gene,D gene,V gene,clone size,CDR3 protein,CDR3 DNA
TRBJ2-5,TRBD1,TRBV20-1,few,CSAHPDRGDQETQYF,TGCAGTGCCCACCCGGACAGGGGAGACCAAGAGACCCAGTACTTC
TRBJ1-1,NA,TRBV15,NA,CATSRTTLSNTEAFF,TGTGCCACCAGCAGAACGACACTATCGAACACTGAAGCTTTCTTT
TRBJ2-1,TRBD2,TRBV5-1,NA,CASRLAGEPASSYNEQFF,TGCGCCAGCAGATTGGCGGGGGAACCCGCGAGCTCCTACAATGAGCAGTTCTTC
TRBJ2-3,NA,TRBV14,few,CASSQALTTNTQYF,TGTGCCAGCAGCCAAGCTTTGACTACTAATACGCAGTATTTT
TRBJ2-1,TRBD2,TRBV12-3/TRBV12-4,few,CASTIGGGPYNEQFF,TGTGCCAGCACCATAGGCGGGGGACCTTACAATGAGCAGTTCTTC
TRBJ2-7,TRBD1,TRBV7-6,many,CASSLAGGSEQYF,TGTGCCAGCAGCTTAGCAGGGGGCTCCGAGCAGTACTTC
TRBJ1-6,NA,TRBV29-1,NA,CNVALGRTTPLHF,TGCAACGTTGCTTTAGGGAGGACGACACCCCTCCACTTT
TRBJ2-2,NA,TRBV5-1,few,CASSPRTVNTGELFF,TGCGCCAGCAGCCCGAGGACGGTGAACACCGGGGAGCTGTTTTTT
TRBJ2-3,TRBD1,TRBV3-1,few,CASSQGRGGYTDTQYF,TGTGCCAGCAGCCAAGGCAGAGGGGGCTACACAGATACGCAGTATTTT
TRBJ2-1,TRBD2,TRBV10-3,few,CAISVELAGGFDEQFF,TGTGCCATCAGTGTCGAACTAGCGGGGGGATTCGATGAGCAGTTCTTC
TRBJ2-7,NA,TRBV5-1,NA,CASSLEGVTYEQYF,TGCGCCAGCAGCTTGGAGGGGGTGACCTACGAGCAGTACTTC
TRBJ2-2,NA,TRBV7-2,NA,CASSRPNANTGELFF,TGTGCCAGCAGCCGACCTAATGCGAACACCGGGGAGCTGTTTTTT
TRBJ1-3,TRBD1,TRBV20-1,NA,CSARGSGTVANTIYF,TGCAGTGCTAGAGGCTCCGGGACAGTTGCAAACACCATATATTTT
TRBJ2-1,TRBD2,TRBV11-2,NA,CASSLEGGFSGRASPLYNEQFF,TGTGCCAGCAGCTTAGAAGGAGGGTTTAGCGGGAGGGCCTCACCCCTGTACAATGAGCAGTTCTTC
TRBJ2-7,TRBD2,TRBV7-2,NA,CASSRSTSGISYEQYF,TGTGCCAGCAGCCGTAGTACTAGCGGAATCTCCTACGAGCAGTACTTC
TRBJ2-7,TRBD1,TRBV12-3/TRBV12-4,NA,CASSQGGPYEQYF,TGTGCCAGCTCACAGGGGGGTCCTTACGAGCAGTACTTC
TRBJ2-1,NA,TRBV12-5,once,CASGLAYDGVPEQFF,TGTGCTAGTGGTTTGGCTTACGATGGGGTGCCGGAGCAGTTCTTC
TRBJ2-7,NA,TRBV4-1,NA,CASSQFSGYEQYF,TGCGCCAGCAGCCAATTTAGCGGCTACGAGCAGTACTTC
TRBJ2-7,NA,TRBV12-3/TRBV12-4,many,CASSLPPGALSYEQYF,TGTGCCAGCAGTCTTCCGCCAGGGGCTCTATCCTACGAGCAGTACTTC
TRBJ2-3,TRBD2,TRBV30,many,CAWRGGLAGGRADTQYF,TGTGCCTGGAGGGGAGGACTAGCGGGGGGCCGCGCAGATACGCAGTATTTT
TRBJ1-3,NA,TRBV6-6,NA,CASSYGPGNTIYF,TGTGCCAGCAGTTACGGACCTGGAAACACCATATATTTT
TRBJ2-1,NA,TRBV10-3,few,CAISEPDRHNEQFF,TGTGCCATCAGTGAGCCCGACAGGCATAACGAGCAGTTCTTC
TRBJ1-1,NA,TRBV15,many,CATSRSREDTEAFF,TGTGCCACCAGCAGGAGTCGTGAGGACACTGAAGCTTTCTTT
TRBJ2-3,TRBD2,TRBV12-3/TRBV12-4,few,CASRKLAGSTDTQYF,TGTGCCAGCAGAAAACTAGCGGGAAGCACAGATACGCAGTATTTT
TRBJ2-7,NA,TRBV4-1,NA,CASSQGARGAIYEQYF,TGCGCCAGCAGCCAAGGGGCCAGGGGCGCTATCTACGAGCAGTACTTC
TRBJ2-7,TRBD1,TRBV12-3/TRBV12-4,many,CASSSGTDRSYEQYF,TGTGCCAGCAGTTCAGGGACAGACAGATCCTACGAGCAGTACTTC
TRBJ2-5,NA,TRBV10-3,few,CAISDSTRAGETQYF,TGTGCCATCAGTGACTCCACCCGGGCAGGCGAGACCCAGTACTTC
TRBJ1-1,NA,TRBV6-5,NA,CASSYSGRDEAFF,TGTGCCAGCAGTTACTCGGGGCGGGACGAAGCTTTCTTT
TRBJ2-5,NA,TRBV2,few,CATHQETQYF,TGTGCCACGCACCAAGAGACCCAGTACTTC
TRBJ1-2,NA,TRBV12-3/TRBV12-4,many,CASSLTSYGYTF,TGTGCCAGCAGTTTAACCAGCTATGGCTACACCTTC
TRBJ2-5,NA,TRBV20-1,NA,CSVRHRVETQYF,TGCAGTGTCAGGCACAGGGTGGAGACCCAGTACTTC
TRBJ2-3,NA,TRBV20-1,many,CSASARVGPTDTQYF,TGCAGTGCTAGTGCCCGGGTGGGCCCGACAGATACGCAGTATTTT
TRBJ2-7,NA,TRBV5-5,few,CASSLEWQATYEQYF,TGTGCCAGCAGCTTAGAATGGCAGGCGACCTACGAGCAGTACTTC
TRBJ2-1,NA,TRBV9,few,CASSVGGTGNEQFF,TGTGCCAGCAGCGTAGGTGGGACGGGCAATGAGCAGTTCTTC
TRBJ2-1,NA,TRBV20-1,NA,CSARDRPLGYEQFF,TGCAGTGCTAGAGATCGGCCCTTGGGGTACGAGCAGTTCTTC
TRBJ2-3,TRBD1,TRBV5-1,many,CASSSPGQETDTQYF,TGCGCCAGCAGCTCCCCGGGACAGGAGACAGATACGCAGTATTTT
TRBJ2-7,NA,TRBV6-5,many,CASSSGGLFYEQYF,TGTGCCAGCAGTTCTGGAGGACTCTTCTACGAGCAGTACTTC
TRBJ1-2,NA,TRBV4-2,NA,CASSQDPNDRNYGYTF,TGTGCCAGCAGCCAAGACCCAAACGACAGAAACTATGGCTACACCTTC
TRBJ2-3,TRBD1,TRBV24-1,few,CATSEPTGNTRDTQYF,TGTGCCACCAGTGAACCGACAGGGAACACAAGGGATACGCAGTATTTT
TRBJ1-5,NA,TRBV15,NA,CATSRDRFGNQPQHF,TGTGCCACCAGCAGAGATAGATTCGGCAATCAGCCCCAGCATTTT
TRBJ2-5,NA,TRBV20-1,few,CSAILRQQETQYF,TGCAGTGCTATCCTGCGGCAGCAAGAGACCCAGTACTTC
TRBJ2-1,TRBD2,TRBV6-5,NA,CASSSFRTSGGAQEQFF,TGTGCCAGCAGTTCGTTTAGGACTAGCGGGGGGGCACAAGAGCAGTTCTTC
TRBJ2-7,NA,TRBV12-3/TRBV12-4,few,CASRMSGTKSYEQYF,TGTGCCAGCAGAATGTCCGGTACCAAGAGCTACGAGCAGTACTTC
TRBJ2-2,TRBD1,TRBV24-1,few,CATSRTGSGAGELFF,TGTGCCACCAGTCGGACAGGCTCAGGGGCCGGGGAGCTGTTTTTT
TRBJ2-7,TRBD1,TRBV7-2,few,CASSSTGQGVYEQYF,TGTGCCAGCAGCTCCACGGGACAGGGGGTCTACGAGCAGTACTTC
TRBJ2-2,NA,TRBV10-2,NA,CASLRAGELFF,TGCGCCAGCCTCAGGGCCGGGGAGCTGTTTTTT
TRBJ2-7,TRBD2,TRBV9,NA,CASSVSSGSYEQYF,TGTGCCAGCAGCGTTTCTAGCGGGAGTTACGAGCAGTACTTC
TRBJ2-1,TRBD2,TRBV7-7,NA,CASSLILAGFNEQFF,TGTGCCAGCAGCTTAATACTAGCGGGATTTAATGAGCAGTTCTTC
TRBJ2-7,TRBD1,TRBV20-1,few,CSAFRGRGKDEQYF,TGCAGTGCTTTCAGGGGGCGCGGGAAGGACGAGCAGTACTTC
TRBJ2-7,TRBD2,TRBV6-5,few,CASSYSYPGGSNPYEQYF,TGTGCCAGCAGTTACTCATACCCAGGCGGGAGTAACCCCTACGAGCAGTACTTC
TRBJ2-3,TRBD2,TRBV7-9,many,CASNQVAGGSDTQYF,TGTGCCAGCAACCAGGTAGCGGGAGGTTCAGATACGCAGTATTTT
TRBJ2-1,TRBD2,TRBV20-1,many,CSARALVGGYNEQFF,TGCAGTGCTAGGGCCCTTGTGGGAGGGTACAATGAGCAGTTCTTC
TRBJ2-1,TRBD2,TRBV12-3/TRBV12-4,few,CASRSSGPGDEQFF,TGTGCCAGCAGATCTAGCGGCCCCGGGGATGAGCAGTTCTTC
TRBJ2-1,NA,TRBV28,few,CASSLTGTTYNEQFF,TGTGCCAGCAGTTTAACCGGGACGACCTACAATGAGCAGTTCTTC
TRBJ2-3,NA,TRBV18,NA,CASSPPASPDTQYF,TGTGCCAGCTCACCACCTGCCTCCCCAGATACGCAGTATTTT
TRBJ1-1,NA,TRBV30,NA,CAWSASWGRRNTEAFF,TGTGCCTGGAGTGCCTCCTGGGGAAGGAGGAACACTGAAGCTTTCTTT